This passage covers 21 T cell receptor beta chains from one sample sequenced in a study of T cell responses to AZD1222 COVID-19 vaccine. Some clones are missing from TCRdb's copy, which holds only in-frame ones; the method was immunoSEQ multiplex PCR. The sample has 150,000 to 250,000 clones; roughly 92% are singletons. The source was peripheral blood, collected 28 days after the second AZD1222 dose. These receptors originate from an adult who received the AZD1222 COVID-19 vaccine.

The chain carries TRBV9 and TRBJ1-1, with D possibly being TRBD1 (5 bases). Germline V gene data show CDR1 as SGDLS and CDR2 as YYNGEE. The CDR3 has 14 residues. V lost 0 bases and J lost 6, with 12 bases in between. In DNA form, the CDR3 reads TGTGCCAGCAGCGTAGCTACAGGCCTCCCTGAAGCTTTCTTT. This translates into CASSVATGLPEAFF.

This chain links TRBV19 with TRBJ1-3; the D gene is possibly TRBD1 (5 bases). Germline V CDR1 and CDR2: LNHDA, SQIVND (reference sequence). CDR3 length: 14 amino acids. The germline V and J ends were trimmed by 7 bases and 0 bases, with 10 bases remaining between them. CDR3 loop: CASMGGSSGNTIYF. CDR3 sequence (DNA): TGTGCCAGTATGGGGGGGAGCTCTGGAAACACCATATATTTT.

The J gene is TRBJ2-5, the V gene TRBV9; possible D gene TRBD2, 5 bases. Germline-derived CDR1 and CDR2 are SGDLS and YYNGEE. V dropped 0 bases and J dropped 5 bases, with 20 bases sitting between them. This CDR3 comprises 17 residues. CDR3 coding DNA: TGTGCCAGCAGCGTAGCTGGCGGGCCTCTCCTGGGGGAGACCCAGTACTTC. Translating gives CASSVAGGPLLGETQYF.

The chain uses TRBV14 and TRBJ1-4; D gene uncertain. V lost 4 bases, J lost 7 bases, and 13 bases lay in between. The germline CDR1 and CDR2 sequences are SGHDN and FVKESK. This CDR3 has 14 amino acids. The CDR3 here is CASSLLTGSEKLFF. CDR3 bases: TGTGCCAGCAGCCTCCTTACGGGGAGTGAAAAACTGTTTTTT. Based on the CDR3 plus reference TRBV14 and TRBJ1-4, the full variable domain is EAGVTQFPSHSVIEKGQTVTLRCDPISGHDNLYWYRRVMGKEIKFLLHFVKESKQDESGMPNNRFLAERTGGTYSTLKVQPAELEDSGVYFCASSLLTGSEKLFFGSGTQLSVL.

The rearrangement uses TRBV30 and TRBJ1-4; perhaps TRBD1 as D (5 bases). Per germline, CDR1 GTSNPN and CDR2 SVGIG (reference sequence). V was clipped by 2 bases and J by 5 bases, with 15 bases between them. This CDR3 has 15 amino acids. CDR3 protein: CAWSQGIVGNEKLFF. Written as DNA, the CDR3 is TGTGCCTGGAGTCAGGGTATAGTGGGGAATGAAAAACTGTTTTTT.

The V and J genes are TRBV19 and TRBJ2-1; D unclear. Germline V gene data show CDR1 as LNHDA and CDR2 as SQIVND (reference sequence). Between the trimmed V and J ends, which lost 8 bases and 0 bases, there was a span of 14 bases. This CDR3 is 15 amino acids long. CDR3 in DNA: TGTGCCAGTCAATCCGGGCTCGGCTCCTACAATGAGCAGTTCTTC. Its protein is CASQSGLGSYNEQFF.

This clone occurred a few times. The chain links TRBV6-2 or TRBV6-3 to TRBJ1-1; TRBD1 might be the D (5 bases). CDR1 is MNHEY, CDR2 SVGEGT, per germline. This CDR3 comprises 11 residues. V was shortened by 2 bases and J by 10 bases, with 8 bases between the two germline ends. CDR3 loop: CASSYRGSAFF. CDR3 in DNA: TGTGCCAGCAGTTACAGGGGATCAGCTTTCTTT.

This chain uses TRBV4-2 with TRBJ2-7; D is perhaps TRBD1 or TRBD2 (7 bases each). With 4 bases removed from V and 0 bases from J, the gap between germline ends came to 16 bases. Looked up from germline, CDR1 is LGHNA and CDR2 is YNFKEQ. This CDR3 contains 16 residues. The CDR3 spells CASSRTDRTSSYEQYF. CDR3 bases: TGTGCCAGCAGCCGTACGGACAGGACTAGCTCCTACGAGCAGTACTTC.

The V call is TRBV18, the J call TRBJ2-5, with D hard to call. The CDR3 contains 15 residues. Germline CDR1 reads KGHSH; CDR2 reads LQKENI. Trimming took 0 bases from V and 2 from J, leaving 10 bases between them. CDR3 region: CASSPPAGTQETQYF. CDR3 sequence (DNA): TGTGCCAGCTCACCACCGGCAGGCACACAAGAGACCCAGTACTTC. Full variable domain (remainder filled in from reference TRBV18 and TRBJ2-5): NAGVMQNPRHLVRRRGQEARLRCSPMKGHSHVYWYRQLPEEGLKFMVYLQKENIIDESGMPKERFSAEFPKEGPSILRIQQVVRGDSAAYFCASSPPAGTQETQYFGPGTRLLVL.

The J gene is TRBJ2-5, the V gene TRBV5-8, with a tentative D call TRBD1 (6 bases). The CDR3 runs 15 residues. The germline V gene has CDR1 SGHTS and CDR2 YDEGEE. V dropped 6 bases and J dropped 5 bases, with 20 bases sitting between them. CDR3 sequence: CASNYGIRGLETQYF. The DNA for the CDR3 is TGTGCCAGCAACTATGGGATCAGGGGCCTCGAGACCCAGTACTTC.

The chain recombines TRBV20-1 with TRBJ2-7; the D is unclear. Germline-derived CDR1 and CDR2 are DFQATT and SNEGSKA (reference sequence). The CDR3 has 11 amino acids. V was pared by 5 bases and J by 3 bases, with 8 bases between. The CDR3 sequence is CSAADGYEQYF. The CDR3 nucleotides read TGCAGTGCTGCCGACGGCTACGAGCAGTACTTC.

The rearrangement uses TRBV13 and TRBJ2-7; maybe TRBD1 (6 bases). Germline CDR1 PRHDT, CDR2 FYEKMQ (reference sequence). Trimming cost V 2 bases and J 7 bases, with 15 bases left between them. The CDR3 is 14 residues long. CDR3 sequence: CASSLRTVSWEQYF. In DNA form, the CDR3 reads TGTGCCAGCAGCTTAAGGACAGTCAGTTGGGAGCAGTACTTC.

The chain is built from TRBV5-4 and TRBJ1-2; the match to TRBD1 covers 10 bases. V was clipped by 1 base and J by 4 bases; unmatched bases: 4. The CDR3 totals 15 residues. From germline, CDR1 is SGHNT and CDR2 YYREEE (reference sequence). The CDR3 DNA reads as TGTGCCAGCAGCTTGAGGACAGGGGGGAGCTATGGCTACACCTTC. It encodes CASSLRTGGSYGYTF.

The chain links TRBV19 to TRBJ2-1; tentative D call: TRBD1 (5 bases). The CDR3 has 15 amino acids. Germline assignment: CDR1 LNHDA and CDR2 SQIVND (reference sequence). V was cut by 6 bases and J by 9 bases, with 21 bases left in between. CDR3 DNA: TGTGCCAGTAGCTTAGGACACAGTGCCTGGGGTGAGCAGTTCTTC. Amino acid sequence: CASSLGHSAWGEQFF.

In its sample, this clone was seen once. V and J are TRBV5-6 and TRBJ1-4, with D unresolved. There are 11 residues in the CDR3. CDR1 SGHDT and CDR2 YYEEEE come from the germline V gene. V lost 4 bases and J lost 4, with 2 bases in between. The CDR3 DNA follows: TGTGCCAGCAGCAGTAATGAAAAACTGTTTTTT. It codes for CASSSNEKLFF.

This chain uses TRBV28 with TRBJ2-3; D might be TRBD2 (5 bases). CDR1 is MDHEN, CDR2 SYDVKM, per germline. The CDR3 consists of 18 residues. V gave up 2 bases and J gave up 2 bases, with 20 bases separating them. Here the CDR3 reads CASSLTNLGVGATDTQYF. The CDR3 coding sequence is TGTGCCAGCAGTTTAACTAACCTCGGGGTAGGCGCCACAGATACGCAGTATTTT. The variable domain in full, with the rest retrieved from reference TRBV28 and TRBJ2-3, is DVKVTQSSRYLVKRTGEKVFLECVQDMDHENMFWYRQDPGLGLRLIYFSYDVKMKEKGDIPEGYSVSREKKERFSLILESASTNQTSMYLCASSLTNLGVGATDTQYFGPGTRLTVL.

The chain has TRBV9 and TRBJ1-1; D not resolved. V was trimmed by 4 bases and J by 4 bases, leaving 8 bases between them. CDR3 length equals 12 residues. CDR1 and CDR2 (germline): SGDLS, YYNGEE. DNA of the CDR3: TGTGCCAGCAGCCCATATGGCACTGAAGCTTTCTTT. Translated: CASSPYGTEAFF.

This chain links TRBV6-5 with TRBJ1-1, with D perhaps matching TRBD1 (5 bases). This CDR3 contains 13 residues. Germline values: CDR1 MNHEY, CDR2 SVGAGI. Trimming removed 7 bases at V and 1 base at J, with 10 bases between. The CDR3 region is CASNGGGNTEAFF. In DNA form, the CDR3 reads TGTGCCAGCAATGGGGGGGGGAACACTGAAGCTTTCTTT.

V and J are TRBV11-2 and TRBJ1-1, with D unresolved. Deletions cut 1 base from V and 11 bases from J, with 14 bases between. Germline CDR1 reads SGHAT; CDR2 reads FQNNGV. This CDR3 comprises 13 residues. The DNA of the CDR3 is TGTGCCAGCAGCTTAGTAGCGGCAGGAGGGGCTTTCTTT. This sequence encodes CASSLVAAGGAFF.

This chain joins TRBV5-1 and TRBJ2-2; the match to TRBD1 covers 8 bases. The germline gives CDR1 SGHRS, CDR2 YFSETQ. Trimming removed 2 bases from V and 6 bases from J; junction bases left unmatched: 3. This CDR3 is built from 14 residues. The DNA for the CDR3 is TGCGCCAGCAGCTTAGACAGGGGACCCGGGGAGCTGTTTTTT. Amino acid sequence: CASSLDRGPGELFF. The variable domain in full, completed from reference TRBV5-1 and TRBJ2-2, reads KAGVTQTPRYLIKTRGQQVTLSCSPISGHRSVSWYQQTPGQGLQFLFEYFSETQRNKGNFPGRFSGRQFSNSRSEMNVSTLELGDSALYLCASSLDRGPGELFFGEGSRLTVL.

The chain is built from TRBV13 and TRBJ2-7; 12 bases are a match to TRBD2. V was pared by 5 bases and J by 2 bases, with 10 bases of the junction left unmatched. This CDR3 comprises 17 residues. The germline V gene has CDR1 PRHDT and CDR2 FYEKMQ (reference sequence). The CDR3 DNA follows: TGTGCCAGCAGCGTCCTACCTAGCGGGGGGGCCCCCTACGAGCAGTACTTC. It yields the protein CASSVLPSGGAPYEQYF.